The table lists the clone carrying this T cell receptor beta chain with a few counts. The data were taken from a study of identical twins. The V gene's germline CDR1 is LNHNV and CDR2 YYDKDF (reference sequence). There are 16 residues in the CDR3. V shed 4 bases and J 4 bases; nucleotides not matched to a gene: 5. TCRdb called the 5' RACE reads again in MiXCR, with one record for every CDR3 protein. Of 550,000 to 800,000 distinct CDR3 sequences listed, 7% to 7.5% were seen once; the top ten hold less than 2%. The data also belong to a second study, concerning yellow fever vaccine responses in identical twins.

This sequence joins TRBV15 and TRBJ1-6, with 9 nucleotides matching TRBD1. The specimen sequenced was PBMCs. This sequence was found in a woman aged 18-29 years in good health. CDR3 sequence: CATSKTDRGYNSPLHF. CDR3 coding DNA: TGTGCCACCAGCAAAACGGACAGGGGTTATAATTCACCCCTCCACTTT.